This TCR beta chain was sequenced during a study of T-cell memory formation after mild COVID-19. Germline loops: CDR1 MGHRA, CDR2 YSYEKL. The CDR3 is 15 residues long. V was pared by 1 base and J by 5 bases, with 14 bases between. Researchers used 5'RACE with constant-segment primers to make TCR alpha and TCR beta cDNA libraries that carry sample barcodes and UMIs. TCRdb re-called the 5' RACE reads through MiXCR, storing one row per CDR3 protein. Seen here are around 250,000 distinct CDR3 sequences, over 8.5% observed once, and the top ten hold more than 20%. This clonotype was picked up a small number of times.

V is TRBV4-1 and J is TRBJ2-5; a weak D match, TRBD2 (6 bases). The clonotype was recovered from a man younger than 35 who had mild COVID-19 (a few samples of this study predate the infection). Cell type and time point are not known. The sequencing input was PBMCs or a T cell subset sorted from them (not recorded which). The CDR3 loop is CASSQVAGRGETQYF. The CDR3 nucleotides are TGCGCCAGCAGCCAAGTTGCCGGGAGAGGGGAGACCCAGTACTTC.